This T cell receptor (beta chain) was sequenced in a study of cytomegalovirus exposure and HLA in healthy donors. Whole-study results and caveats: A previous analysis found most TCR beta V segments productive roughly 90% or roughly 30% of the time.

For this clone: Its target is unknown.

Germline CDR1 LGHNT, CDR2 FRNRAP. V gave up 5 bases and J gave up 6 bases; unmatched junction bases: 6. This CDR3 is 14 amino acids long. Use of 60 Vbeta and 13 Jbeta primers characterized the PCR. Using immunoSEQ multiplex PCR, the repertoire was profiled, and TCRdb retains in-frame clones only, with some absent. The table has around 100,000 clones, roughly three quarters seen once. This chain uses TRBV12-5 with TRBJ1-1, with TRBD1 identical over 10 bases. The sequenced sample was PBMCs. This clonotype was sampled from an older woman in good health and CMV-seropositive. The CDR3 coding sequence is TGTGCTAGTGGTCTGACAGGGGGCGCCGCTGAAGCTTTCTTT. Amino acid sequence: CASGLTGGAAEAFF.